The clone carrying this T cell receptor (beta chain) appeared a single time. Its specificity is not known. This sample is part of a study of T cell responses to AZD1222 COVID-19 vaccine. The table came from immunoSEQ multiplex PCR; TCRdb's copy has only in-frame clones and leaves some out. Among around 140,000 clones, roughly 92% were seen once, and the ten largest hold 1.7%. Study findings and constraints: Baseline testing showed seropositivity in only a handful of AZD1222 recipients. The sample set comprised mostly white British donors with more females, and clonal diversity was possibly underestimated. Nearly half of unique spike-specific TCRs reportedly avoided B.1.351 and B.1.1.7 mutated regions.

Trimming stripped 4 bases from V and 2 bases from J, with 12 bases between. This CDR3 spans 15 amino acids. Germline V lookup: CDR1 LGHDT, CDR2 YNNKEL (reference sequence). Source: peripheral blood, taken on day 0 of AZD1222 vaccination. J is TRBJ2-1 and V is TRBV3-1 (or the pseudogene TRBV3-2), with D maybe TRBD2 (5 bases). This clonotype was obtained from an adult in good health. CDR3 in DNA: TGTGCCAGCAGCCTTGGACTGACCCCCTACAATGAGCAGTTCTTC. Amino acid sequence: CASSLGLTPYNEQFF.